The next 30 T cell receptor beta chains were all read from a single sample in a study of regulatory T cells in long-lasting Graves disease. Sequencing libraries for TCR beta were prepared with iRepertoire HTBI primers and Arm-PCR of CDR3 regions. Each CDR3 protein is one row after TCRdb ran MiXCR on the multiplex PCR reads. Here the sample spans roughly 260,000 distinct CDR3 sequences, about 17% being singletons. Time point specified: newly diagnosed GD, antithyroid drugs for less than 3 months. The TCR library was made from RNA extracted from PBMCs. The same sample was also used in a study of T cells in Graves' hyperthyroidism and ophthalmopathy.

The sequencing used peripheral blood mononuclear cells (PBMCs), collected at new diagnosis, from a patient treated with antithyroid drugs. The receptors originated from a woman aged 30 to 39 with Graves disease.

Ten or more counts support this clonotype. CDR3 loop: CSARGEGHEKTGELFF. CDR3 bases: TGCAGTGCTAGAGGAGAGGGGCATGAGAAGACTGGGGAGCTGTTTTTT. The chain employs TRBV20-1 and TRBJ2-2; TRBD1 or TRBD2 may be the D gene (5 bases each). CDR3 length: 16 residues. The germline V and J ends were trimmed by 1 base and 8 bases, with 20 bases remaining between them. Germline CDR1 is DFQATT and CDR2 is SNEGSKA (reference sequence).

The chain combines TRBV20-1 with TRBJ1-5, with 7 bases that match TRBD1. The CDR3 has 15 residues. Per germline, CDR1 DFQATT and CDR2 SNEGSKA (reference sequence). The V gene end was trimmed by 3 bases and the J gene end by 4 bases; junction bases not matched to a gene: 9. This chain's CDR3 is CSASRTGELNQPQHF. DNA of the CDR3: TGCAGTGCTAGTCGTACAGGGGAGTTGAATCAGCCCCAGCATTTT.

This clonotype was picked up many times. The chain links TRBV7-9 to TRBJ2-7, with 7 bases matching TRBD2. Germline values: CDR1 SEHNR, CDR2 FQNEAQ (reference sequence). The ends lost 6 bases at V and 2 bases at J; junction bases unmatched: 4. CDR3 length: 13 residues. CDR3 region: CASSRGDTYEQYF. The CDR3 nucleotides read TGTGCCAGCAGTCGGGGGGATACCTACGAGCAGTACTTC.

This clonotype was observed once. One base away lies a much larger clone, so this may be a sequencing read error. The conserved closing phenylalanine or tryptophan is absent in this CDR3, likely reflecting a read error. The J gene is TRBJ1-5, the V gene TRBV4-1; D call uncertain. Germline V gene sequence: CDR1 MGHRA, CDR2 YSYEKL. The CDR3 totals 19 residues. The germline V and J ends were trimmed by 2 bases and 5 bases, with 25 bases remaining between them. CDR3 sequence: CASSQLRLKGSRVDQPQHS. The CDR3 nucleotides are TGCGCCAGCAGCCAATTACGACTGAAAGGGAGTCGGGTAGATCAGCCCCAGCATTCT.

The chain is built from TRBV3-1 and TRBJ1-3; no firm D call. This CDR3 contains 16 residues. The V gene's germline CDR1 is LGHDT and CDR2 YNNKEL (reference sequence). V gave up 0 bases and J gave up 0 bases, with 9 bases separating them. In nucleotides, the CDR3 is TGTGCCAGCAGCCAAGAACGTAGGAGCTCTGGAAACACCATATATTTT. This encodes CASSQERRSSGNTIYF.

The rearrangement links TRBV11-2 to TRBJ1-1, with D unresolved. Looked up from germline, CDR1 is SGHAT and CDR2 is FQNNGV. V was trimmed by 5 bases and J by 1 base, leaving 11 bases between them. The CDR3 extends over 14 amino acids. The CDR3 loop is CASSPRGPNTEAFF. CDR3 nucleotides: TGTGCCAGCAGCCCTCGTGGGCCGAACACTGAAGCTTTCTTT.

This clonotype was recorded many times. The chain is built from TRBV29-1 and TRBJ2-7; D is undetermined. Trimming pared 6 bases from V and 2 bases from J, leaving 17 bases between. Germline loops: CDR1 SQVTM, CDR2 ANQGSEA. This CDR3 is built from 14 residues. The CDR3 region has the DNA TGCAGCGTCCAACCGGCGTGGGCCCCCTACGAGCAGTACTTC. Its translation is CSVQPAWAPYEQYF.

This clonotype was detected only a few times. The chain couples TRBV18 to TRBJ1-1; D is unresolved. The ends were cut back, 6 bases at V and 0 bases at J, with 14 bases in the middle. Germline V gene sequence: CDR1 KGHSH, CDR2 LQKENI. This CDR3 region has 15 residues. CDR3 amino acids: CASSPEGHLNTEAFF. In DNA form, the CDR3 reads TGTGCCAGCTCTCCGGAGGGCCACCTGAACACTGAAGCTTTCTTT. The full variable domain, completed using reference TRBV18 and TRBJ1-1, is NAGVMQNPRHLVRRRGQEARLRCSPMKGHSHVYWYRQLPEEGLKFMVYLQKENIIDESGMPKERFSAEFPKEGPSILRIQQVVRGDSAAYFCASSPEGHLNTEAFFGQGTRLTVV.

The table lists this clonotype with many counts. The rearrangement uses TRBV27 and TRBJ1-1; possible D gene TRBD1, 6 bases. Germline lookup yields CDR1 MNHEY and CDR2 SMNVEV (reference sequence). V was clipped by 5 bases and J by 1 base, with 20 bases between them. This CDR3 spans 17 amino acids. CDR3 in DNA: TGTGCCAGCAGTGTCACAGGGACTCGCTCATGGAACACTGAAGCTTTCTTT. Residues: CASSVTGTRSWNTEAFF.

In this sample, this clonotype turned up a few times. This chain connects TRBV6-1 to TRBJ1-5; unclear D gene. CDR1 and CDR2 from the germline V gene are MNHNS and SASEGT. This CDR3 has 15 amino acids. Trimming removed 5 bases at V and 0 bases at J, with 11 bases between. The CDR3 DNA is TGTGCCAGCAGTAGAAGCTCCTATAGCAATCAGCCCCAGCATTTT. Its translation: CASSRSSYSNQPQHF.

This clonotype was picked up many times. The chain links TRBV20-1 to TRBJ2-5; TRBD2 matches at 9 bases. Germline CDR1 is DFQATT and CDR2 is SNEGSKA (reference sequence). This CDR3 region has 16 residues. J gave up 2 bases and V 1 base, and 8 bases lay outside the gene matches. The CDR3 bases are TGCAGTGCTAGAGGAAATAGCGGGGGATTTCAAGAGACCCAGTACTTC. As protein: CSARGNSGGFQETQYF.

This clonotype occurred many times. The genes are TRBV20-1 and TRBJ2-5; D perhaps matches TRBD2 (6 bases). The CDR3 is 13 amino acids. Trimming shortened V by 3 bases and J by 5 bases, and 13 bases separated the two germline ends. CDR1 is DFQATT and CDR2 is SNEGSKA in the germline V gene (reference sequence). The chain's CDR3 is CSARDYLVETQYF. The CDR3 DNA reads TGCAGTGCTAGGGACTATTTGGTGGAGACCCAGTACTTC.

Turning to this clonotype: Just one base apart from a much larger clone, this may be a read error. V is TRBV18 and J is TRBJ1-1; no clear D gene. Trimming shortened V by 4 bases and J by 1 base, and 16 bases separated the two germline ends. The germline gives CDR1 KGHSH, CDR2 LQKENI. This CDR3 contains 16 residues. In nucleotides, the CDR3 is TGTGCCAGCTCACTACCGGATGCCCGGGGGAACACTGAAGCTTTCTTT. This translates into CASSLPDARGNTEAFF.

The table lists this clonotype with many counts. V is TRBV10-3 and J is TRBJ1-1; 7 positions agree with TRBD1. Germline CDR1 is ENHRY and CDR2 is SYGVKD. CDR3 length: 15 residues. J gave up 4 bases and V 2 bases, and 7 bases lay outside the gene matches. The CDR3 sequence is CAISEIQGWGTEAFF. In DNA, the CDR3 is TGTGCCATCAGTGAGATACAGGGGTGGGGCACTGAAGCTTTCTTT.

This clonotype was observed at least ten times. This chain joins TRBV15 and TRBJ2-2, with D hard to call. V was clipped by 1 base and J by 6 bases, with 3 bases between them. This CDR3 is built from 12 residues. CDR1 and CDR2 from the germline V gene are LNHNV and YYDKDF (reference sequence). The CDR3 loop reads CATSRVAGELFF. The CDR3 region has the DNA TGTGCCACCAGCAGAGTCGCCGGGGAGCTGTTTTTT.

As regards this clonotype: A far larger clone is off by one base, so a read error is likely. This chain uses TRBV12-3 or TRBV12-4 with TRBJ1-1; D is ambiguous. This CDR3 is built from 15 residues. CDR3 sequence (DNA): TGTGCCAGCAGTACCCCCAACAGCCGGAACACTGAAGCTTCCTTT. Its protein is CASSTPNSRNTEASF.

This clonotype was counted a few times. The chain recombines TRBV29-1 with TRBJ1-6, with 8 bases lining up with TRBD1. This CDR3 spans 13 amino acids. J gave up 7 bases and V 6 bases, and 5 bases lay outside the gene matches. Germline loops: CDR1 SQVTM, CDR2 ANQGSEA. The CDR3 is CSVSQGGNSPLHF. The CDR3 region has the DNA TGCAGCGTCTCACAGGGGGGCAATTCACCCCTCCACTTT.

Points on this clonotype: It may be a read error: a sequence one base away is much more abundant. The V and J genes are TRBV3-1 and TRBJ2-5; D gene ambiguous. CDR1 LGHDT and CDR2 YNNKEL come from the germline V gene (reference sequence). Deletions cut 3 bases from V and 2 bases from J, with 10 bases between. The CDR3 loop spans 14 amino acids. The CDR3 nucleotides are TGTGCCAGCAGCCAGCCCACAGTTCAAGAGACCCAGTACTTC. Translated: CASSQPTVQETQYF.

Regarding this clonotype: Sequence at one end of the junction differs from germline and may be a read error. The chain joins TRBV3-1 to TRBJ1-1, with D hard to call. Germline V gives CDR1 LGHDT, CDR2 YNNKEL (reference sequence). CDR3 length: 15 residues. The CDR3: CASGLLSPGVTEASF. In DNA form, the CDR3 reads TGTGCCAGCGGCCTCCTCTCCCCTGGGGTAACTGAAGCTTCCTTT.

J is TRBJ1-6 and V is TRBV4-1, with no clear D. Germline V gives CDR1 MGHRA, CDR2 YSYEKL. V gave up 0 bases and J gave up 6 bases, with 12 bases separating them. This CDR3 has 16 amino acids. The CDR3 DNA reads TGCGCCAGCAGCCAAGATCGTCAGAAACTTAATTCACCCCTCCACTTT. It yields the protein CASSQDRQKLNSPLHF.

This clonotype was seen repeatedly, ten times or more. J is TRBJ1-2 and V is TRBV20-1, with TRBD1 matching 8 bases. Trimming cost V 0 bases and J 6 bases; bases outside gene matches: 6. The CDR3 is made up of 14 amino acids. The germline V gene encodes CDR1 DFQATT and CDR2 SNEGSKA (reference sequence). CDR3 in amino acids: CSARETGVGDGYTF. In DNA form, the CDR3 reads TGCAGTGCTAGAGAGACAGGGGTGGGGGATGGCTACACCTTC.

This clonotype was picked up many times. This rearrangement joins TRBV5-1 to TRBJ2-3; 7 bases align to TRBD1. This CDR3 comprises 16 residues. The V and J ends lost 4 bases and 0 bases, in that order; junction bases with no gene match: 8. Per germline, CDR1 SGHRS and CDR2 YFSETQ. CDR3 in DNA: TGCGCCAGCAGCCCTTTGGACAGGAAAAGCACAGATACGCAGTATTTT. Its protein is CASSPLDRKSTDTQYF.

This clonotype has at least ten counts. The gene calls are TRBV2 and TRBJ2-7; TRBD1 is a possible D gene (5 bases). Germline loops: CDR1 SNHLY, CDR2 FYNNEI. V was cut by 3 bases and J by 6 bases, with 15 bases left in between. The CDR3 loop spans 14 amino acids. CDR3 in DNA: TGTGCCAGCAGTGAGGCTCGCAGGGTGTCCGAGCAGTACTTC. Translating it yields CASSEARRVSEQYF.

Ten or more counts support this clonotype. This chain links TRBV19 with TRBJ2-7, with TRBD1 matching over 7 bases. Germline V CDR1 and CDR2: LNHDA, SQIVND (reference sequence). Trimming cost V 10 bases and J 3 bases; bases outside gene matches: 12. This CDR3 has 14 amino acids. The CDR3 is CATRRGPADYEQYF. In DNA form, the CDR3 reads TGTGCCACCCGAAGGGGGCCAGCCGACTACGAGCAGTACTTC. Filled out from reference TRBV19 and TRBJ2-7, the complete variable domain reads DGGITQSPKYLFRKEGQNVTLSCEQNLNHDAMYWYRQDPGQGLRLIYYSQIVNDFQKGDIAEGYSVSREKKESFPLTVTSAQKNPTAFYLCATRRGPADYEQYFGPGTRLTVT.

A note on this clonotype: A read error may produce the germline difference seen at one junction end. The chain uses TRBV6-4 and TRBJ2-2, with TRBD1 matching over 8 bases. The germline V gene encodes CDR1 MRHNA and CDR2 SNTAGT. This CDR3 is built from 15 residues. The CDR3, as DNA: TGTGCCAGCACACCCGGACAGGGTGAGACCGGGGAGCCGTTTTTT. Amino acids: CASTPGQGETGEPFF.

The table lists this clonotype with many counts. The chain employs TRBV5-1 and TRBJ1-1, with D hard to call. The germline gives CDR1 SGHRS, CDR2 YFSETQ. The CDR3 is made up of 15 amino acids. V lost 0 bases and J 3 bases, leaving 12 bases between the germline ends. The CDR3 loop is CASSLEGYGDTEAFF. The CDR3 nucleotides are TGCGCCAGCAGCTTGGAAGGGTATGGCGACACTGAAGCTTTCTTT. Filled out from reference TRBV5-1 and TRBJ1-1, the complete variable domain reads KAGVTQTPRYLIKTRGQQVTLSCSPISGHRSVSWYQQTPGQGLQFLFEYFSETQRNKGNFPGRFSGRQFSNSRSEMNVSTLELGDSALYLCASSLEGYGDTEAFFGQGTRLTVV.

This clonotype was observed many times. This sequence joins TRBV7-9 and TRBJ1-1; D not resolved. V lost 2 bases, J lost 11 bases, and 9 bases lay in between. The germline V gene encodes CDR1 SEHNR and CDR2 FQNEAQ (reference sequence). There are 11 residues in the CDR3. In DNA, the CDR3 is TGTGCCAGCAGCTTAAACCTAGACGCTTTCTTT. This codes for CASSLNLDAFF.

This clonotype was seen only once. The genes are TRBV9 and TRBJ2-1, with TRBD1 matching 10 bases. The J segment lost 9 bases and the V segment lost 3 bases, leaving 9 bases of the junction unmatched. The germline gives CDR1 SGDLS, CDR2 YYNGEE. The CDR3 is 15 residues long. The chain's CDR3 is CASSESGQGIGEQFF. For the CDR3, the DNA is TGTGCCAGCAGCGAGTCGGGACAGGGGATCGGTGAGCAGTTCTTC.

This clonotype was counted many times. The chain is built from TRBV6-5 and TRBJ2-7; 7 bases align to TRBD1. V lost 3 bases and J lost 2; bases outside the gene matches: 4. The length of the CDR3 is 14 residues. Per germline, CDR1 MNHEY and CDR2 SVGAGI. This CDR3 is CASSYLGQTYEQYF. As DNA, the CDR3 is TGTGCCAGCAGTTATCTGGGACAGACCTACGAGCAGTACTTC.

This clonotype was counted only a few times. The J gene is TRBJ2-2, the V gene TRBV5-1; D is perhaps TRBD1 or TRBD2 (5 bases each). V lost 0 bases and J 4 bases, leaving 13 bases between the germline ends. Germline CDR1 reads SGHRS; CDR2 reads YFSETQ. The CDR3 is made up of 16 amino acids. The CDR3 bases are TGCGCCAGCAGCTTGGTATTCAGGGCGGGCACCGGGGAGCTGTTTTTT. Amino acid sequence: CASSLVFRAGTGELFF.